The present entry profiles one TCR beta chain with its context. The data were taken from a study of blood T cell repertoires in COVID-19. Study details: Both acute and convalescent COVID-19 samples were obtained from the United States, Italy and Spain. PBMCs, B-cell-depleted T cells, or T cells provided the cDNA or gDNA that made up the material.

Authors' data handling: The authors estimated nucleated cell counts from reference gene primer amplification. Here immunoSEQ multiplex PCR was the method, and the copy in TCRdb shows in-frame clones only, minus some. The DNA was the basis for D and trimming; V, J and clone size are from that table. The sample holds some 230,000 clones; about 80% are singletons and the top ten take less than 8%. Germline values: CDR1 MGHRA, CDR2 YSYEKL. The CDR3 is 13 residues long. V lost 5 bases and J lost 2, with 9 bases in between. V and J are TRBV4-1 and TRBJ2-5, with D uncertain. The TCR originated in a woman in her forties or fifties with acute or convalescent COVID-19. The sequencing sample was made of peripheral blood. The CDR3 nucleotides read TGCGCCAGCAGCTACACCGGGCAAGAGACCCAGTACTTC. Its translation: CASSYTGQETQYF.